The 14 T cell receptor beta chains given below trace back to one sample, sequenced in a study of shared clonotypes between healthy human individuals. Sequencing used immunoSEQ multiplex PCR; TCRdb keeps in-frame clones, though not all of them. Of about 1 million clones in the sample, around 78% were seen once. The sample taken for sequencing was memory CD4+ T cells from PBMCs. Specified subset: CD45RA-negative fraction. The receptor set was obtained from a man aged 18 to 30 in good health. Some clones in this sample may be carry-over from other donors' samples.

CDR3 sequence: CAWSVGESSTDTQYF. CDR3 sequence (DNA): TGTGCCTGGAGTGTCGGGGAATCTAGCACAGATACGCAGTATTTT. This rearrangement joins TRBV30 to TRBJ2-3; D perhaps matches TRBD2 (5 bases). In germline, CDR1 is GTSNPN, CDR2 SVGIG (reference sequence). V lost 0 bases to trimming and J lost 0 bases, with 10 bases between them. The CDR3 consists of 15 residues.

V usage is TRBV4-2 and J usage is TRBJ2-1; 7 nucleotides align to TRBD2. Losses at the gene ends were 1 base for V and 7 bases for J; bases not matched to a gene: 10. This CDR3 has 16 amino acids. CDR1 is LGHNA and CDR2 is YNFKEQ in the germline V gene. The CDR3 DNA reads TGTGCCAGCAGCCAAGTCCCCAGACTAGCAGGTAATGAGCAGTTCTTC. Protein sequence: CASSQVPRLAGNEQFF.

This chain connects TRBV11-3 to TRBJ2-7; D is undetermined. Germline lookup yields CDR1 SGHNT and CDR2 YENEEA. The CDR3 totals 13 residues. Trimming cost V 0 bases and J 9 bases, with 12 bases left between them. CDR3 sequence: CASSLDRRTGQYF. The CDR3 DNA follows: TGTGCCAGCAGCTTAGATCGTAGGACCGGGCAGTACTTC.

CDR3 bases: TGTGCCAGCAGCTTAGTGAGGACTAGCGGGACATTTTCCTACGAGCAGTACTTC. This codes for CASSLVRTSGTFSYEQYF. The chain recombines TRBV11-2 with TRBJ2-7; 12 bases agree with TRBD2. J was trimmed by 1 base and V by 1 base; bases with no gene match: 8. CDR3 length equals 18 residues. CDR1 and CDR2 from the germline V gene are SGHAT and FQNNGV. The variable domain in full, completed from reference TRBV11-2 and TRBJ2-7, reads EAGVAQSPRYKIIEKRQSVAFWCNPISGHATLYWYQQILGQGPKLLIQFQNNGVVDDSQLPKDRFSAERLKGVDSTLKIQPAKLEDSAVYLCASSLVRTSGTFSYEQYFGPGTRLTVT.

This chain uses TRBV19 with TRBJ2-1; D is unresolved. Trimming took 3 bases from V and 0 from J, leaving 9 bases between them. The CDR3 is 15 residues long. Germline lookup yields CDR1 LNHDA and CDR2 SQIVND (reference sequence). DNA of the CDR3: TGTGCCAGTAGTATTGCCCGGGTCTCCTACAATGAGCAGTTCTTC. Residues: CASSIARVSYNEQFF.

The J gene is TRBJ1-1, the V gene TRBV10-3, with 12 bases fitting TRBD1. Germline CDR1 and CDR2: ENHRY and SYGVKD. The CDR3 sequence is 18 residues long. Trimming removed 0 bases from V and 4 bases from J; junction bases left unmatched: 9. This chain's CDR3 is CAISESGFWDRGLTEAFF. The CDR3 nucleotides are TGTGCCATCAGTGAGTCGGGATTCTGGGACAGGGGGCTCACTGAAGCTTTCTTT.

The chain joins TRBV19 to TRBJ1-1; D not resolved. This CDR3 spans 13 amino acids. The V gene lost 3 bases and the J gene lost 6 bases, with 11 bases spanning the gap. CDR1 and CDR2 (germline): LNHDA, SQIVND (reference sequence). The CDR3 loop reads CASSIEWRAEAFF. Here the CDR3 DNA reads TGTGCCAGTAGTATTGAGTGGCGCGCTGAAGCTTTCTTT.

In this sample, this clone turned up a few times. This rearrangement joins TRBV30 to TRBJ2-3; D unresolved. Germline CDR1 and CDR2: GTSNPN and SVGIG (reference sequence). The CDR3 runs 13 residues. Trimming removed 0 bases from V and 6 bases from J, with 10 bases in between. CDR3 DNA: TGTGCCTGGAGTGTTGGGCAGAGCGATACGCAGTATTTT. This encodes CAWSVGQSDTQYF. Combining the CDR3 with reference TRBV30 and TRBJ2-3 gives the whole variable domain SQTIHQWPATLVQPVGSPLSLECTVEGTSNPNLYWYRQAAGRGLQLLFYSVGIGQISSEVPQNLSASRPQDRQFILSSKKLLLSDSGFYLCAWSVGQSDTQYFGPGTRLTVL.

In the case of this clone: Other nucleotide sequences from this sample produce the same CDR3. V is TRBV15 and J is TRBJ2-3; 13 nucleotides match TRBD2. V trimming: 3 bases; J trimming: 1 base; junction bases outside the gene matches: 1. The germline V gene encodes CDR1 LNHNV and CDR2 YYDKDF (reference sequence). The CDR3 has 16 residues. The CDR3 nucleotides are TGTGCCACCAGCAGGGGGACTAGCGGGGGCACAGATACGCAGTATTTT. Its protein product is CATSRGTSGGTDTQYF.

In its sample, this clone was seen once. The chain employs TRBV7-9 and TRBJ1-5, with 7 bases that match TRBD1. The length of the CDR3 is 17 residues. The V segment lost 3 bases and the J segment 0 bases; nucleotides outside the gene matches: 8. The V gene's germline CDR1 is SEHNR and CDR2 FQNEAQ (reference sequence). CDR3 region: CASSFSGQRSSNQPQHF. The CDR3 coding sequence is TGTGCCAGCAGCTTCTCGGGACAGCGCTCTAGCAATCAGCCCCAGCATTTT.

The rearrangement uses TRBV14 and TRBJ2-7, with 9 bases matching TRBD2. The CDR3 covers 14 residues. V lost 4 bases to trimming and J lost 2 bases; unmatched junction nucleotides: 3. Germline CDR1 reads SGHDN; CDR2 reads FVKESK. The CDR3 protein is CASSRASGAYEQYF. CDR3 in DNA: TGTGCCAGCAGCCGGGCTAGCGGGGCCTACGAGCAGTACTTC.

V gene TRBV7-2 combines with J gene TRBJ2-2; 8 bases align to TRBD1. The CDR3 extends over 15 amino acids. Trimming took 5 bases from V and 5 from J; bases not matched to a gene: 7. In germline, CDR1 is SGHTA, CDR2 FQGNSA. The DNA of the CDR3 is TGTGCCAGCAGCCGTGACAGGGGACCGACCGGGGAGCTGTTTTTT. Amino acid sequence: CASSRDRGPTGELFF.

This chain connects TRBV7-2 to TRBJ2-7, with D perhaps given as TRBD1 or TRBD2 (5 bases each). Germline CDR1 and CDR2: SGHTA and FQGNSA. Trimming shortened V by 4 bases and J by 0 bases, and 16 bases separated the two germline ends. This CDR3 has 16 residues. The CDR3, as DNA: TGTGCCAGCAGCTCCGGGACCCTTCTTAGCTCCTACGAGCAGTACTTC. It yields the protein CASSSGTLLSSYEQYF.

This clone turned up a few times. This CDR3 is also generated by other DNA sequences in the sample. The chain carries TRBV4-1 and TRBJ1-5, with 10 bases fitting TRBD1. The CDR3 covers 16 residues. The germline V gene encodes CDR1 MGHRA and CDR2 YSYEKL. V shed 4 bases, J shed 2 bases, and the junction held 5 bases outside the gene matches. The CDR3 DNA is TGCGCCAGCAGCCGTACCGGGACAGGGGGCAATCAGCCCCAGCATTTT. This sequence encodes CASSRTGTGGNQPQHF.